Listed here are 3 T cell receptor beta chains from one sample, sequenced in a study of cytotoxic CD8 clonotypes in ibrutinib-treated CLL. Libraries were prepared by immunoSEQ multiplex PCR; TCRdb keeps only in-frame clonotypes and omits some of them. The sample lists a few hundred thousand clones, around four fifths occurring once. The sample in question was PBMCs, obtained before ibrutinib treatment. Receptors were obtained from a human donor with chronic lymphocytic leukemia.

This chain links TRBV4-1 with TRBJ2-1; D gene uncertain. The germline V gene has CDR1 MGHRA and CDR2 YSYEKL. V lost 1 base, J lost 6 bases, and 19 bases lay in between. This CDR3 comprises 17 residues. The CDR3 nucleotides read TGCGCCAGCAGCCAAGCTGCGCCAAGGCTAGGAATCAATGAGCAGTTCTTC. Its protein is CASSQAAPRLGINEQFF.

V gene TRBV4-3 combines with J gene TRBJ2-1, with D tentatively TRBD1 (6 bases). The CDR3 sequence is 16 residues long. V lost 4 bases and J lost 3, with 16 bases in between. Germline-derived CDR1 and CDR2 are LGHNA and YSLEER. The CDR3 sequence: CASSLAVMGHYNEQFF. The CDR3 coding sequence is TGCGCCAGCAGCCTTGCCGTAATGGGACACTACAATGAGCAGTTCTTC.

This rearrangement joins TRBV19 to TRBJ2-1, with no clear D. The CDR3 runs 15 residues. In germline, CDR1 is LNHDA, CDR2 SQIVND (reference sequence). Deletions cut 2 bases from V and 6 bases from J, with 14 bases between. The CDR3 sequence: CASSIIRTAGNEQFF. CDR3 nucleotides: TGTGCCAGTAGTATAATCAGAACGGCAGGCAATGAGCAGTTCTTC.